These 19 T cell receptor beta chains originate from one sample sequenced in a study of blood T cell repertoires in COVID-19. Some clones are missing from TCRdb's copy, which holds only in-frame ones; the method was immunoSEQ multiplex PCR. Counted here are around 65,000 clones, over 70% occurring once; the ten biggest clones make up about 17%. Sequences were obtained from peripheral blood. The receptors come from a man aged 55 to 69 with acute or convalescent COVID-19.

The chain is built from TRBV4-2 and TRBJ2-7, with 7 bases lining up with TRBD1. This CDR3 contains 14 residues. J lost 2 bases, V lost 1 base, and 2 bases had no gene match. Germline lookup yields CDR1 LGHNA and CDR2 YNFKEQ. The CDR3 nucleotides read TGTGCCAGCAGCCAAGGACAGGGAACCTACGAGCAGTACTTC. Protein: CASSQGQGTYEQYF.

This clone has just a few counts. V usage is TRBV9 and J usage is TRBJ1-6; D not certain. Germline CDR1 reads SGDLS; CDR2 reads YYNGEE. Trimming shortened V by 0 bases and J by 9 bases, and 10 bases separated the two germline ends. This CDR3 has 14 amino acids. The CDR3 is CASSVAVNGSPLHF. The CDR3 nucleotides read TGTGCCAGCAGCGTAGCGGTGAATGGTTCACCCCTCCACTTT.

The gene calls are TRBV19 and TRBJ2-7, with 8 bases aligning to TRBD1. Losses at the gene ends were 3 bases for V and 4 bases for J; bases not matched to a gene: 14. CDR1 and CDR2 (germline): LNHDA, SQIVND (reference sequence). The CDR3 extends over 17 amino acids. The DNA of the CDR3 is TGTGCCAGTAGTATGGTCAGGGGGCAAGTAAGCTCGTACGAGCAGTACTTC. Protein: CASSMVRGQVSSYEQYF.

CDR3 bases: TGCGCCAGCAGCTTGGGCGGACAGGGGGTCGCCTACGAGCAGTACTTC. Amino acid sequence: CASSLGGQGVAYEQYF. The V call is TRBV5-1, the J call TRBJ2-7, with TRBD1 matching 10 bases. Germline V gene lookup returns CDR1 SGHRS and CDR2 YFSETQ. Trimming took 0 bases from V and 2 from J; bases not matched to a gene: 5. CDR3 length: 16 amino acids.

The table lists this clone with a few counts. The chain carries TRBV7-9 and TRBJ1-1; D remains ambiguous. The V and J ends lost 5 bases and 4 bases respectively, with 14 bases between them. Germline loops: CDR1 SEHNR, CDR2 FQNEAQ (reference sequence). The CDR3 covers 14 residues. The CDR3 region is CASSPREVATEAFF. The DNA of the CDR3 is TGTGCCAGCAGCCCTAGGGAGGTTGCCACTGAAGCTTTCTTT.

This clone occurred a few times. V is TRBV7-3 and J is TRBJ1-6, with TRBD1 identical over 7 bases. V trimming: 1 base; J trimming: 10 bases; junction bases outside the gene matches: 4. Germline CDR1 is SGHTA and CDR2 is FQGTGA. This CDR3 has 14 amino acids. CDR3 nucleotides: TGTGCCAGCAGCTTAATTCCAGGGGGATCACCCCTCCACTTT. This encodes CASSLIPGGSPLHF.

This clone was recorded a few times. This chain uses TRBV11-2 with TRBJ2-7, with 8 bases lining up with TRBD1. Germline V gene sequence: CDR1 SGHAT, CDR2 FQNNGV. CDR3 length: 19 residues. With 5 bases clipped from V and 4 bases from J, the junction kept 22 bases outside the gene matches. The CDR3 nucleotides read TGTGCCAGCAGCCCTATCGACAGGGGTTCAAACCGCATCCCATACGAGCAGTACTTC. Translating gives CASSPIDRGSNRIPYEQYF.

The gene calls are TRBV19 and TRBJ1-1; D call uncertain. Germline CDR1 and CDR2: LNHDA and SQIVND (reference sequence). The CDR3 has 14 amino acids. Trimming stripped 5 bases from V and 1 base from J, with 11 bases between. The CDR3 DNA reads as TGTGCCAGTAGTCTGAGGGCCAGGAACACTGAAGCTTTCTTT. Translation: CASSLRARNTEAFF.

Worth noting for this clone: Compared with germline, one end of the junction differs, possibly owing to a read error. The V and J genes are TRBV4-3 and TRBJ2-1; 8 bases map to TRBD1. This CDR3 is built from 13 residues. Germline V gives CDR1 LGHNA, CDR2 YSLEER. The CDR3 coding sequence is TGCGCCAGCAGCCAAGGGACAGGGCTTGAGCAGCTCTTC. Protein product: CASSQGTGLEQLF.

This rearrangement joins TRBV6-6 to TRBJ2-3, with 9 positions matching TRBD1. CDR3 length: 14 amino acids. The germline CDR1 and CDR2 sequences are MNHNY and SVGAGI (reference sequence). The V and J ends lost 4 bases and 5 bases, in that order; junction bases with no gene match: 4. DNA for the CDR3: TGTGCCAGCAGTTTGGGACAGGGCGGAGATACGCAGTATTTT. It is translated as CASSLGQGGDTQYF.

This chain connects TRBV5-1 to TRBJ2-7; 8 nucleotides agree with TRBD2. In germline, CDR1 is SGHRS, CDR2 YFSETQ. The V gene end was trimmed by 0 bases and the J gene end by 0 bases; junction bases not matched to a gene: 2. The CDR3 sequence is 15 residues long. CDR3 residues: CASSLAGGSSYEQYF. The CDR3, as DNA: TGCGCCAGCAGCTTGGCGGGAGGGAGCTCCTACGAGCAGTACTTC.

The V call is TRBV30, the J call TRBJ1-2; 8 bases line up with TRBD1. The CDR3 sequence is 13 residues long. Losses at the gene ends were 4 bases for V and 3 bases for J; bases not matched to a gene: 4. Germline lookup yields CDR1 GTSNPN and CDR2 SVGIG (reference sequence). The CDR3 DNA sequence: TGTGCCTGGAAATCAGGGGGCCACTATGGCTACACCTTC. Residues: CAWKSGGHYGYTF.

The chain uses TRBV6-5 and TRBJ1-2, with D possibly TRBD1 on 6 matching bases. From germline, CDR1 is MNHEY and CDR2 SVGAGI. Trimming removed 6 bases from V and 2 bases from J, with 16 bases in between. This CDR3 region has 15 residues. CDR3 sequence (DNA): TGTGCCAGCAGGTACGGAGGAGGACAGAACTATGGCTACACCTTC. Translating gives CASRYGGGQNYGYTF.

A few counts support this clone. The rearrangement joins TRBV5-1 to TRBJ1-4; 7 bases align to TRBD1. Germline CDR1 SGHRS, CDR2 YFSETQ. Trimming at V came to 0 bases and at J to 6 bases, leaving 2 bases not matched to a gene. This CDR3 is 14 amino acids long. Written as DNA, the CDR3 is TGCGCCAGCAGCTTGGCCCAGGGGGATGAAAAACTGTTTTTT. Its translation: CASSLAQGDEKLFF.

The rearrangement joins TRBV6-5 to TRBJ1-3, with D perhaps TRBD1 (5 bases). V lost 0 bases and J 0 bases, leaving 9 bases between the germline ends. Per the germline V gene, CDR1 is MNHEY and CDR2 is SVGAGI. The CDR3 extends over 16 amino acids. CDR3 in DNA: TGTGCCAGCAGTTACTCGGAAGGGGTCTCTGGAAACACCATATATTTT. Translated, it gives CASSYSEGVSGNTIYF.

CDR3 protein: CASRTGGATEAFF. DNA of the CDR3: TGTGCCAGCAGAACAGGGGGCGCAACTGAAGCTTTCTTT. This sequence joins TRBV28 and TRBJ1-1; 9 bases are a match to TRBD1. The J segment lost 5 bases and the V segment lost 6 bases, leaving 4 bases of the junction unmatched. Germline assignment: CDR1 MDHEN and CDR2 SYDVKM. The CDR3 loop spans 13 amino acids.

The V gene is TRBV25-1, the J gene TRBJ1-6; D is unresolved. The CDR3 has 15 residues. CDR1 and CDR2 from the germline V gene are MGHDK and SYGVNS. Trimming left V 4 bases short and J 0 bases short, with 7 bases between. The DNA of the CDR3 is TGTGCCAGCAGTGTCTCAGGCTCCTATAATTCACCCCTCCACTTT. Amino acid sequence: CASSVSGSYNSPLHF.

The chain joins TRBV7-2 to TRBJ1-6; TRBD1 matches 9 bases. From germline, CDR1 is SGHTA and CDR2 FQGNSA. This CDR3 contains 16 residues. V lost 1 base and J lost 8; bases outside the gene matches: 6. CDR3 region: CASSLGGTGGYSPLHF. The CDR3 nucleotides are TGTGCCAGCAGCTTAGGCGGAACAGGGGGCTATTCACCCCTCCACTTT.

In nucleotides, the CDR3 is TGCGCCAGCAGCTCCTTACATAGACAGGACGAGCAGTACTTC. Protein: CASSSLHRQDEQYF. The chain recombines TRBV5-1 with TRBJ2-7; D may be TRBD1 (6 bases). V was clipped by 3 bases and J by 5 bases, with 15 bases between them. Germline assignment: CDR1 SGHRS and CDR2 YFSETQ. The CDR3 runs 14 residues.